This T cell receptor (beta chain) is from a study of CD8+CD57+ T cells in acquired aplastic anemia. The germline V and J ends were trimmed by 4 bases and 13 bases, with 17 bases remaining between them. The CDR3 sequence is 13 residues long. Germline CDR1 reads SEHNR; CDR2 reads FQNEAQ (reference sequence). On this clonotype: Its antigen remains unknown. In this CDR3 the conserved last residue, phenylalanine or tryptophan, is missing, so a read error is likely.

Selection for sequencing was limited to patients who had shown CD8+CD57+ cell expansion by flow cytometry. Every patient presented with severe acquired aplastic anemia. Overall study results and limits: Any difference that existed in CD8+ Simpson's diversity between patients and controls was not significant.

According to the study, genomic DNA was the template for TCR beta VDJ and CDR3 profiling. MiXCR, run by TCRdb on the reads, gives a single entry per CDR3 protein. The data show about 270,000 distinct CDR3 sequences, 82% seen once. The chain is built from TRBV7-9 and TRBJ2-1; tentative D call: TRBD2 (5 bases). The source material was sorted CD4+, CD8+, or CD8+CD57+ T cells (not recorded which) from PBMCs. The sequence came from a human donor with aplastic anemia. The CDR3: CASSSGITGGQFY. The DNA for the CDR3 is TGTGCCAGCAGCTCCGGGATTACCGGTGGACAGTTCTAC.